This TCR beta chain was recovered during a study of glioma-infiltrating T cells. Using RNA template, CDR3s of TCR alpha and beta were amplified with iRepertoire arm-PCR. TCRdb re-called the multiplex PCR reads with MiXCR, one entry per CDR3 protein. The sample yields 300,000 to 450,000 distinct CDR3 sequences, 41% seen once. In this sample, this clonotype turned up a few times. Sequenced input: glioma tissue, nonneoplastic brain tissue, or PBMCs (not recorded which). The sequence derives from a human donor with low-grade glioma or glioblastoma, undergoing nonglioma brain surgery, or in good health (not recorded which).

This CDR3 is CASSSTGASSYEQYF. The DNA of the CDR3 is TGTGCCAGCAGCTCGACAGGCGCGAGCTCCTACGAGCAGTACTTC. The chain carries TRBV5-4 and TRBJ2-7; perhaps TRBD1 as D (6 bases). The V gene lost 3 bases and the J gene lost 0 bases, with 13 bases spanning the gap. Germline V gene data show CDR1 as SGHNT and CDR2 as YYREEE (reference sequence). This CDR3 is built from 15 residues.